This TCR beta chain was identified in a study of blood T cell repertoires in COVID-19. Study at large: The origin of the acute and convalescent COVID-19 samples was the United States, Italy and Spain.

Repertoires were generated with immunoSEQ multiplex PCR, while TCRdb's copy carries only in-frame clones and drops some. The sample shows a few hundred thousand clones, roughly four fifths of them seen only once. This CDR3 has 17 residues. Germline-derived CDR1 and CDR2 are SEHNR and FQNEAQ (reference sequence). V gave up 4 bases and J gave up 7 bases; unmatched junction bases: 16. Sequences were obtained from PBMCs or T cells enriched from blood (not recorded which). The V gene is TRBV7-9, the J gene TRBJ1-2, with 9 bases that match TRBD1. The TCR originated in a woman in her 50s who had recovered from COVID-19. CDR3 residues: CASSSKQTGTGFRGYTF. For the CDR3, the DNA is TGTGCCAGCAGCTCGAAACAAACCGGGACAGGGTTTCGTGGCTACACCTTC. Based on the CDR3 plus reference TRBV7-9 and TRBJ1-2, the full variable domain is DTGVSQNPRHKITKRGQNVTFRCDPISEHNRLYWYRQTLGQGPEFLTYFQNEAQLEKSRLLSDRFSAERPKGSFSTLEIQRTEQGDSAMYLCASSSKQTGTGFRGYTFGSGTRLTVV.